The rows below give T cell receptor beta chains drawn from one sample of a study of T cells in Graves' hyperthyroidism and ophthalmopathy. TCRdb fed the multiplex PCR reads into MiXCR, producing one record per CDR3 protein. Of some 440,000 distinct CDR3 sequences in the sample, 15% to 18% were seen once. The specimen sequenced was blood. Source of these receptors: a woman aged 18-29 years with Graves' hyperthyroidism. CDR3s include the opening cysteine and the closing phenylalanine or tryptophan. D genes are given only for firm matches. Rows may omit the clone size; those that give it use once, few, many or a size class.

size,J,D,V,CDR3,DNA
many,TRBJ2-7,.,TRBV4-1,CASSPGVAPLSYEQYF,TGCGCCAGCAGCCCGGGCGTAGCGCCACTCTCCTACGAGCAGTACTTC
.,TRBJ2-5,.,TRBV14,CASSQLQQVGETQYF,TGTGCCAGCAGCCAGCTCCAACAAGTGGGGGAGACCCAGTACTTC
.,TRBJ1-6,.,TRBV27,CASSRGVSCNSPLHF,TGTGCCAGCAGCCGGGGGGTCAGTTGTAATTCACCCCTCCACTTT
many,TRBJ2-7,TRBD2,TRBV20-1,CSARRPGSGSSYEQYF,TGCAGTGCTAGAAGGCCCGGGAGCGGGAGCTCCTACGAGCAGTACTTC
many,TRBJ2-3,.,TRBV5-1,CASSLVGSDTQYF,TGCGCCAGCAGCTTGGTAGGGTCAGATACGCAGTATTTT
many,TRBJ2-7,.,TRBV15,CATSRGRASEQYF,TGTGCCACCAGCAGAGGTCGGGCGAGCGAGCAGTACTTC
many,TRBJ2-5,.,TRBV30,CAGGGSGETQYF,TGTGCCGGGGGCGGGAGCGGGGAGACCCAGTACTTC
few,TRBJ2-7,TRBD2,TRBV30,CAWSTAGGVEQYF,TGTGCCTGGAGTACTGCGGGAGGTGTCGAGCAGTACTTC
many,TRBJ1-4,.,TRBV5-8,CASSFMGAKLFF,TGTGCCAGCAGCTTCATGGGGGCTAAACTGTTTTTT
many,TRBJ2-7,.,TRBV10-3,CAISDLSEQYF,TGTGCCATCAGTGATTTAAGCGAGCAGTACTTC
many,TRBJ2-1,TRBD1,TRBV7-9,CASQQGAYEQFF,TGTGCCAGCCAACAGGGGGCGTATGAGCAGTTCTTC
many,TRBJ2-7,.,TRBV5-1,CASSLSTADYEQYF,TGCGCCAGCAGCTTGTCGACTGCTGACTACGAGCAGTACTTC
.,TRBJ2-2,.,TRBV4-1,CASSQLLENTGELFF,TGCGCCAGCAGCCAATTACTAGAAAACACCGGGGAGCTGTTTTTT
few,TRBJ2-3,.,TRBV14,CASSQGDYQADTQYF,TGTGCCAGCAGCCAAGGCGACTACCAAGCGGATACGCAGTATTTT
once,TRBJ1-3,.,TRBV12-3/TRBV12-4,CASSPRTWNTIYF,TGTGCCAGCAGCCCCAGGACGTGGAACACCATATATTTT
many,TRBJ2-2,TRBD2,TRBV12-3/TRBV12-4,CASTLAGKNTGELFF,TGTGCCAGCACTCTAGCGGGGAAAAACACCGGGGAGCTGTTTTTT
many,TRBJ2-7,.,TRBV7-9,CASSFKSGLSYEQYF,TGTGCCAGCAGCTTTAAATCAGGACTGTCCTACGAGCAGTACTTC